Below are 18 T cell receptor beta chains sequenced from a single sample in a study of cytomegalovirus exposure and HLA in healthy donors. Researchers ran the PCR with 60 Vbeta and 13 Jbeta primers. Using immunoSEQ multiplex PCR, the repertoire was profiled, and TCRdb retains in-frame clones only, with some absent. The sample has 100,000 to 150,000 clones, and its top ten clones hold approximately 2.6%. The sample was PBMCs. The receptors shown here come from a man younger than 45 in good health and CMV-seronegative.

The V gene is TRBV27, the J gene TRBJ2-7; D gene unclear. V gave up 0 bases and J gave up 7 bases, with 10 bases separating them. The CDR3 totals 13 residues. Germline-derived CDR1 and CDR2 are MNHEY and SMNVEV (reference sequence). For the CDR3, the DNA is TGTGCCAGCAGTTTATCATCTGGAGAGGAGCAGTACTTC. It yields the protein CASSLSSGEEQYF.

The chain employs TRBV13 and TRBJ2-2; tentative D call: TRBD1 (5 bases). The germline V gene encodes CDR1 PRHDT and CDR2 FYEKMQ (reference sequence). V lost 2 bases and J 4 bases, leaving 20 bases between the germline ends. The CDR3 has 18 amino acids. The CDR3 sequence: CASSLPWPVRAITGELFF. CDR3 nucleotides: TGTGCCAGCAGCTTACCCTGGCCCGTCAGGGCAATCACCGGGGAGCTGTTTTTT. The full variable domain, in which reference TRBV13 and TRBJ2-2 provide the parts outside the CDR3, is AAGVIQSPRHLIKEKRETATLKCYPIPRHDTVYWYQQGPGQDPQFLISFYEKMQSDKGSIPDRFSAQQFSDYHSELNMSSLELGDSALYFCASSLPWPVRAITGELFFGEGSRLTVL.

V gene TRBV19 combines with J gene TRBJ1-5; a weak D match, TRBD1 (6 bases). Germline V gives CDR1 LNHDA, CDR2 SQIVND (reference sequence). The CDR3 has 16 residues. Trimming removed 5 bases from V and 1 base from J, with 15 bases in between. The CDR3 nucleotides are TGTGCCAGTAGTCGAGATTCCAGGGGCAGCAATCAGCCCCAGCATTTT. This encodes CASSRDSRGSNQPQHF.

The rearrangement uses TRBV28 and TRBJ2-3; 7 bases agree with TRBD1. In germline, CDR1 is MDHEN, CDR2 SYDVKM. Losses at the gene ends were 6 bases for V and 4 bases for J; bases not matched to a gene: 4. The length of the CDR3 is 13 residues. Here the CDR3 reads CASSLTGSDTQYF. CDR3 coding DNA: TGTGCCAGCAGCCTGACAGGGTCAGATACGCAGTATTTT.

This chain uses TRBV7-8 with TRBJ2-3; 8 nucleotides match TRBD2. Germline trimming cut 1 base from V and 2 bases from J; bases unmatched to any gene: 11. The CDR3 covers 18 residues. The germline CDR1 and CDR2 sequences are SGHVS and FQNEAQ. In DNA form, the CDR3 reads TGTGCCAGCAGCTTAGGAAGACTAGCGCGAAACCTCACAGATACGCAGTATTTT. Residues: CASSLGRLARNLTDTQYF.

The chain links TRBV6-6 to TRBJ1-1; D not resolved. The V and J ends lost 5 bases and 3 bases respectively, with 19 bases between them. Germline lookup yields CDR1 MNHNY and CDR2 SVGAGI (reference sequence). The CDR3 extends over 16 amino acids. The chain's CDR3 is CASSPLRGGEHTEAFF. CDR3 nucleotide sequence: TGTGCCAGCAGTCCTCTACGAGGCGGAGAACACACTGAAGCTTTCTTT.

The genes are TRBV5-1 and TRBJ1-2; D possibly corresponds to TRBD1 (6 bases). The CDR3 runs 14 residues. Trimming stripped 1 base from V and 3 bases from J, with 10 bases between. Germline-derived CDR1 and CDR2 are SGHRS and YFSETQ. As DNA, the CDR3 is TGCGCCAGCAGCTTGTCTGCAGGGGACTATGGCTACACCTTC. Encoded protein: CASSLSAGDYGYTF.

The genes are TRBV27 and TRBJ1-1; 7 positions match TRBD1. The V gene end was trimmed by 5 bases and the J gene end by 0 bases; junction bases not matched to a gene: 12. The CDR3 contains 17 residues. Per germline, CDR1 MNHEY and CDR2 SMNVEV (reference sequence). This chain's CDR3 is CASSPDRQGRVNTEAFF. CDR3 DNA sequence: TGTGCCAGCAGTCCCGACCGACAGGGAAGGGTGAACACTGAAGCTTTCTTT.

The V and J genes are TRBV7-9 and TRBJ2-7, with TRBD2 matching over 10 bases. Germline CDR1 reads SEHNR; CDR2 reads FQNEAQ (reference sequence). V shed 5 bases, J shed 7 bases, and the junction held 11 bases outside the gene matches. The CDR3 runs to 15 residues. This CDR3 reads CASSLGLAAPREQYF. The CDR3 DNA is TGTGCCAGCAGCCTTGGACTAGCGGCCCCTCGGGAGCAGTACTTC.

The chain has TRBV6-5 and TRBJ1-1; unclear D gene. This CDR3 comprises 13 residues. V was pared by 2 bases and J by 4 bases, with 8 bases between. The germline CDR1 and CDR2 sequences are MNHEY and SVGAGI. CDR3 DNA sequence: TGTGCCAGCAGTTACGAGATAAGCACTGAAGCTTTCTTT. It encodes CASSYEISTEAFF.

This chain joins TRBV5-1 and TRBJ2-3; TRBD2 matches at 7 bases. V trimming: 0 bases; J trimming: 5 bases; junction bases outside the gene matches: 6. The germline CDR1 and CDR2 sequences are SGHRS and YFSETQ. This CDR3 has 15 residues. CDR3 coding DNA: TGCGCCAGCAGCTTGGAGTCAGGGAGGGGAGATACGCAGTATTTT. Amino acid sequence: CASSLESGRGDTQYF.

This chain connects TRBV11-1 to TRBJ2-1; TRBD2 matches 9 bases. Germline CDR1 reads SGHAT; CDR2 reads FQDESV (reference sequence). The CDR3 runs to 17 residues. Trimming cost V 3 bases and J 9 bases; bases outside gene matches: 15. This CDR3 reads CASSFTASGTVASEQFF. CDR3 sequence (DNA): TGTGCCAGCAGCTTCACGGCTAGCGGGACGGTTGCCAGTGAGCAGTTCTTC.

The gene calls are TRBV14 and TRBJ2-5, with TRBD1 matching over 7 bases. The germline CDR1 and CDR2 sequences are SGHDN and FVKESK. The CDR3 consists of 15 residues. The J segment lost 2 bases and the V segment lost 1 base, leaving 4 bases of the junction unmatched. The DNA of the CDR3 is TGTGCCAGCAGCCAAGTGACAGGGCTTCAAGAGACCCAGTACTTC. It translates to CASSQVTGLQETQYF.

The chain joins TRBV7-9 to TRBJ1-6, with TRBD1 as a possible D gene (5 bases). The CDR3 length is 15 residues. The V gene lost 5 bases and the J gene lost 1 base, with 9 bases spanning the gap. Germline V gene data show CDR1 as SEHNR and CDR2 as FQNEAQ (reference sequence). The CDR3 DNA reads TGTGCCAGCAGCAAGGGGTCATCCTATAATTCACCCCTCCACTTT. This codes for CASSKGSSYNSPLHF. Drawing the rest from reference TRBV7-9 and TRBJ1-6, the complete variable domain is DTGVSQNPRHKITKRGQNVTFRCDPISEHNRLYWYRQTLGQGPEFLTYFQNEAQLEKSRLLSDRFSAERPKGSFSTLEIQRTEQGDSAMYLCASSKGSSYNSPLHFGNGTRLTVT.

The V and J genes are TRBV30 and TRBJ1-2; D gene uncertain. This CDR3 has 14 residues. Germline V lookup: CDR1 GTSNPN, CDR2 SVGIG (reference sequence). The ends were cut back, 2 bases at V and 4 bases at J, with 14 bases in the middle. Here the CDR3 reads CAWSWAANIYGYTF. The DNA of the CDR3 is TGTGCCTGGAGTTGGGCCGCGAATATCTATGGCTACACCTTC.

CDR3 DNA sequence: TGCGCCAGCAGCCAAGATTTCGGGGGGTCAAACACTGAAGCTTTCTTT. Translated: CASSQDFGGSNTEAFF. The chain uses TRBV4-1 and TRBJ1-1; D is perhaps TRBD1 (5 bases). The germline V and J ends were trimmed by 0 bases and 2 bases, with 13 bases remaining between them. CDR3 length equals 16 residues. Germline lookup yields CDR1 MGHRA and CDR2 YSYEKL.

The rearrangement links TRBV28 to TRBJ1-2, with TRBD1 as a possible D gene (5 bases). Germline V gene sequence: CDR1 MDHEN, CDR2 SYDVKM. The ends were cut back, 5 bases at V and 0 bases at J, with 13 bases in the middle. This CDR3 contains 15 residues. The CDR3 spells CASSGAFAANYGYTF. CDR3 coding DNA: TGTGCCAGCAGTGGGGCCTTTGCCGCTAACTATGGCTACACCTTC.

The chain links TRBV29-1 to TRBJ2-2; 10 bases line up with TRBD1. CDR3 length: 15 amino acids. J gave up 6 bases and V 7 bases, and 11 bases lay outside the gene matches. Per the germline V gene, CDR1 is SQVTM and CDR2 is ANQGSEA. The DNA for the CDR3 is TGCAGCGCCCGGACAGGGGGAGGCGGGGCCGGGGAGCTGTTTTTT. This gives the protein CSARTGGGGAGELFF.